This paragraph reports one TCR beta chain. Per the authors' pipeline: Reference gene primers were amplified, and this amplification served to estimate nucleated cell counts. Method: immunoSEQ multiplex PCR; TCRdb's copy keeps in-frame clones and lacks some. The DNA was the basis for D and trimming; V, J and clone size are from that table. The data contain approximately 100,000 clones, 70% to 85% of them singletons. The record originates from a study of blood T cell repertoires in COVID-19. Study overall: The study drew acute and convalescent COVID-19 samples from the United States, Italy and Spain. T cells, B-cell-depleted T cells, or PBMCs provided the cDNA or gDNA that served as material.

Germline V gene data show CDR1 as KGHDR and CDR2 as SFDVKD. V gave up 1 base and J gave up 1 base; unmatched junction bases: 8. The CDR3 runs 20 residues. Sequencing used peripheral blood. The TCR sequence derives from a human donor in a cohort sampled during active COVID-19. V usage is TRBV24-1 and J usage is TRBJ2-3, with 15 nucleotides matching TRBD2. The CDR3 nucleotides are TGTGCCACCAGTGATTTTCCTGGACTAGCGGGAGGGTGGCGCACAGATACGCAGTATTTT. Residues: CATSDFPGLAGGWRTDTQYF.